These 12 T cell receptor beta chains originate from one sample sequenced in a study of OX40 agonist ivuxolimab in advanced cancers. The data were produced by immunoSEQ multiplex PCR, yet TCRdb's version contains in-frame clones alone and is incomplete. Of 50,000 to 65,000 clones in the sample, roughly 90% are singletons; the top ten hold 15% to 20%. The sample in question was CD4+ or CD8+ T cells sorted from blood, obtained in a trial of the OX40 agonist ivuxolimab. All receptors come from an adult with an advanced solid tumor such as melanoma, head and neck, liver or kidney cancer.

The chain joins TRBV5-1 to TRBJ2-7; TRBD1 is a possible D gene (6 bases). The CDR3 runs 13 residues. CDR1 SGHRS and CDR2 YFSETQ come from the germline V gene. Trimming cost V 4 bases and J 3 bases, with 11 bases left between them. The CDR3 here is CASSPPDSYEQYF. The CDR3 DNA is TGCGCCAGCAGCCCCCCGGACAGCTACGAGCAGTACTTC.

The rearrangement joins TRBV6-6 to TRBJ2-1; unclear D gene. This CDR3 region has 11 residues. Trimming shortened V by 2 bases and J by 16 bases, and 12 bases separated the two germline ends. Germline V gives CDR1 MNHNY, CDR2 SVGAGI (reference sequence). The CDR3 here is CASSYEDLGFF. CDR3 sequence (DNA): TGTGCCAGCAGTTACGAGGATCTGGGCTTCTTC.

The chain employs TRBV28 and TRBJ2-3, with D perhaps being TRBD1 or TRBD2 (5 bases each). CDR1 and CDR2 (germline): MDHEN, SYDVKM. Trimming removed 8 bases from V and 0 bases from J, with 21 bases in between. The CDR3 is 17 residues long. The CDR3 region has the DNA TGTGCCAGCGTCCCGAGGGGCAGGGCCACTAGCACAGATACGCAGTATTTT. Amino acids: CASVPRGRATSTDTQYF.

V is TRBV11-2 and J is TRBJ2-3; D is unclear. The V gene lost 1 base and the J gene lost 0 bases, with 8 bases spanning the gap. This CDR3 region has 15 residues. Germline V lookup: CDR1 SGHAT, CDR2 FQNNGV. CDR3 protein: CASSLAGRSTDTQYF. CDR3 DNA sequence: TGTGCCAGCAGCTTAGCCGGCAGAAGCACAGATACGCAGTATTTT. The full variable domain, in which reference TRBV11-2 and TRBJ2-3 provide the parts outside the CDR3, is EAGVAQSPRYKIIEKRQSVAFWCNPISGHATLYWYQQILGQGPKLLIQFQNNGVVDDSQLPKDRFSAERLKGVDSTLKIQPAKLEDSAVYLCASSLAGRSTDTQYFGPGTRLTVL.

V usage is TRBV5-1 and J usage is TRBJ2-1; 8 bases are shared with TRBD2. The J segment lost 2 bases and the V segment lost 4 bases, leaving 8 bases of the junction unmatched. This CDR3 region has 16 residues. Germline values: CDR1 SGHRS, CDR2 YFSETQ. CDR3 loop: CASSPPGGRTYNEQFF. DNA of the CDR3: TGCGCCAGCAGCCCGCCGGGAGGGAGGACCTACAATGAGCAGTTCTTC.

V usage is TRBV9 and J usage is TRBJ2-1; D is perhaps TRBD2 (5 bases). Trimming shortened V by 1 base and J by 8 bases, and 16 bases separated the two germline ends. The CDR3 runs 15 residues. CDR1 and CDR2 from the germline V gene are SGDLS and YYNGEE. CDR3 amino acids: CASSVTEAGQHEQFF. The CDR3 DNA is TGTGCCAGCAGCGTAACGGAGGCGGGTCAACATGAGCAGTTCTTC.

The chain joins TRBV9 to TRBJ2-1, with TRBD2 matching 11 bases. Germline V CDR1 and CDR2: SGDLS, YYNGEE. Losses at the gene ends were 1 base for V and 8 bases for J; bases not matched to a gene: 8. The CDR3 runs 16 residues. The CDR3: CASSVLAGGFDYEQFF. CDR3 in DNA: TGTGCCAGCAGCGTACTAGCGGGAGGTTTCGACTATGAGCAGTTCTTC.

Note on this clone: Other DNA sequences in the sample encode the same CDR3. V and J are TRBV4-3 and TRBJ2-2; D is unresolved. Germline loops: CDR1 LGHNA, CDR2 YSLEER. The CDR3 totals 15 residues. Trimming pared 0 bases from V and 1 base from J, leaving 6 bases between. DNA of the CDR3: TGCGCCAGCAGCCAAGACCCAGGGAACACCGGGGAGCTGTTTTTT. This gives the protein CASSQDPGNTGELFF.

CDR3 coding DNA: TGTGCCAGCAATGCTGGACTACGCAATGAGCAGTTCTTC. It yields the protein CASNAGLRNEQFF. The chain couples TRBV6-4 to TRBJ2-1, with a tentative D call TRBD2 (6 bases). CDR1 and CDR2 from the germline V gene are MRHNA and SNTAGT. Trimming removed 7 bases at V and 6 bases at J, with 13 bases between. This CDR3 comprises 13 residues.

The gene calls are TRBV5-5 and TRBJ2-7; a weak D match, TRBD2 (5 bases). V gave up 1 base and J gave up 7 bases, with 12 bases separating them. In germline, CDR1 is SGHKS, CDR2 YYEKEE (reference sequence). The CDR3 is 13 amino acids. CDR3 nucleotide sequence: TGTGCCAGCAGCTTGACCCCGGGGTGGGAGCAGTACTTC. This codes for CASSLTPGWEQYF.

The V and J genes are TRBV5-4 and TRBJ2-3; weak D call: TRBD2 (6 bases). This CDR3 is 15 amino acids long. CDR1 is SGHNT and CDR2 is YYREEE in the germline V gene (reference sequence). The V end lost 5 bases, the J end lost 6 bases, and 19 bases lay between the germline ends. The CDR3 protein is CASRAALAAPDTQYF. Written as DNA, the CDR3 is TGTGCCAGCAGGGCCGCGTTAGCGGCACCCGATACGCAGTATTTT.

The chain is built from TRBV11-2 and TRBJ2-5, with D perhaps matching TRBD1 (5 bases). CDR3 length: 13 residues. Trimming removed 3 bases at V and 1 base at J, with 6 bases between. CDR1 and CDR2 from the germline V gene are SGHAT and FQNNGV. CDR3 residues: CASSFTGQETQYF. CDR3 nucleotides: TGTGCCAGCAGCTTTACAGGCCAAGAGACCCAGTACTTC.